The subject of this entry is one TCR beta chain. The entry originates in a study of blood T cell repertoires in COVID-19. Original processing methods: Reference gene primers were amplified, and this amplification served to estimate nucleated cell counts. Profiling relied on immunoSEQ multiplex PCR, and the TCRdb table lists in-frame clones only, not all of them. The DNA was the basis for D and trimming; V, J and clone size are from that table. The sample lists 200,000 to 250,000 clones, 80% to 95% occurring once. Enrolled during active infection, Seattle patients were then followed longitudinally. This CDR3 has 13 amino acids. The germline gives CDR1 SQVTM, CDR2 ANQGSEA. The V and J ends lost 3 bases and 3 bases, in that order; junction bases with no gene match: 2.

The source is a man in his sixties with COVID-19, enrolled during active disease. Sample: peripheral blood. The J gene is TRBJ1-3, the V gene TRBV29-1; 7 bases fit TRBD1. The CDR3 coding sequence is TGCAGCGTTGAGGGGACAGTTGGAAACACCATATATTTT. It encodes CSVEGTVGNTIYF.